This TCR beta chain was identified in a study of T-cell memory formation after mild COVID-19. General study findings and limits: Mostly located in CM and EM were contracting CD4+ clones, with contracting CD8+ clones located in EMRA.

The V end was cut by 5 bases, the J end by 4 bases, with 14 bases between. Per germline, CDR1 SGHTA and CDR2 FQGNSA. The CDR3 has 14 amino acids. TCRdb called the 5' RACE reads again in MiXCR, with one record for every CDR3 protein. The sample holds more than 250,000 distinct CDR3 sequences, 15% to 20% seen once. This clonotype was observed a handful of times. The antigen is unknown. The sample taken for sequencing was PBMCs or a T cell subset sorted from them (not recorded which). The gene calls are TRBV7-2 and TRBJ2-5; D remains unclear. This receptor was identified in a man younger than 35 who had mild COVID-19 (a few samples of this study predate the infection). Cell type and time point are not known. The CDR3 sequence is CASSPLGRGETQYF. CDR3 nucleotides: TGTGCCAGCAGCCCCCTGGGAAGAGGAGAGACCCAGTACTTC.